These 10 T cell receptor beta chains were all obtained from the same sample, sequenced in a study of cytomegalovirus exposure and HLA in healthy donors (dated by TCRdb to the late 2010s). Libraries were built with the immunoSEQ multiplex PCR assay. A mixture of 60 forward primers for TCR Vbeta segments and 13 reverse primers for TCR Jbeta segments was used in the multiplex PCR. TCRdb re-hosts the immuneACCESS table, in-frame sequences only. Its copies lack some clones; in the studies checked, an unresolved V gene accounts for under half of them, and the cause for the rest is not known. The sample table records more than 95,000 clones; 74% of these occur just once. The ten most abundant clones make up around 10% of the sample. Sequencing was done on a sample of PBMCs. These receptors were obtained from a woman aged 50 to 60 in good health and CMV-seropositive.

In its sample, this clone was seen a few times. The V call is TRBV2, the J call TRBJ1-6; D is possibly TRBD1 (6 bases). The V gene lost 8 bases and the J gene lost 3 bases, with 8 bases spanning the gap. Germline CDR1 SNHLY, CDR2 FYNNEI. The CDR3 has 13 amino acids. The CDR3 DNA is TGTGCCAGCGCGGACAGCTATAATTCACCCCTCCACTTT. Its translation: CASADSYNSPLHF.

CDR3 sequence reads: CASSPLAVAAGPQHF. In DNA, the CDR3 is TGTGCCAGCTCACCTCTAGCGGTGGCGGCAGGGCCCCAGCATTTT. The genes are TRBV18 and TRBJ1-5; D is ambiguous. From germline, CDR1 is KGHSH and CDR2 LQKENI. CDR3 length: 15 amino acids. Trimming stripped 3 bases from V and 9 bases from J, with 18 bases between.

The chain joins TRBV2 to TRBJ2-5; TRBD1 aligns across 11 bases. The V gene's germline CDR1 is SNHLY and CDR2 FYNNEI. The length of the CDR3 is 16 residues. Trimming cost V 4 bases and J 5 bases; bases outside gene matches: 9. The CDR3 DNA reads TGTGCCAGCAGTGCCTATGGACAGGGGGCTAGGGAGACCCAGTACTTC. Its protein is CASSAYGQGARETQYF.

This sequence joins TRBV27 and TRBJ2-2; D call uncertain. This CDR3 is built from 14 residues. From germline, CDR1 is MNHEY and CDR2 SMNVEV (reference sequence). Trimming pared 7 bases from V and 2 bases from J, leaving 11 bases between. The CDR3 DNA reads TGTGCCAGCACTGTCCGCGTCAACACCGGGGAGCTGTTTTTT. It specifies CASTVRVNTGELFF.

This rearrangement joins TRBV4-3 to TRBJ2-1; 7 bases match TRBD1. The CDR3 contains 15 residues. Trimming cost V 1 base and J 6 bases; bases outside gene matches: 6. Germline values: CDR1 LGHNA, CDR2 YSLEER. The CDR3 spells CASSQGGTVSNEQFF. The CDR3 bases are TGCGCCAGCAGCCAAGGGGGGACAGTTTCCAATGAGCAGTTCTTC.

The chain links TRBV6-6 to TRBJ2-3, with 7 bases that match TRBD2. The CDR3 covers 16 residues. Germline V gene lookup returns CDR1 MNHNY and CDR2 SVGAGI (reference sequence). The J segment lost 3 bases and the V segment lost 6 bases, leaving 12 bases of the junction unmatched. CDR3 loop: CASRKSGLGGTDTQYF. The CDR3 DNA follows: TGTGCCAGCAGAAAATCCGGGTTGGGAGGGACAGATACGCAGTATTTT.

This chain uses TRBV13 with TRBJ2-5; TRBD2 matches at 9 bases. The CDR3 totals 18 residues. V dropped 5 bases and J dropped 5; count of bases not matched to a gene: 18. Germline V gene sequence: CDR1 PRHDT, CDR2 FYEKMQ (reference sequence). In DNA form, the CDR3 reads TGTGCCAGCAGCCTTCTTGAGGCGGGGGGGCCGAGTGTGGAGACCCAGTACTTC. Its protein product is CASSLLEAGGPSVETQYF.

A few counts support this clone. The chain's CDR3 is CASSFRDWTSGDVDTQYF. In nucleotides, the CDR3 is TGTGCCAGCAGTTTTAGGGATTGGACTAGCGGGGACGTAGATACGCAGTATTTT. This rearrangement joins TRBV28 to TRBJ2-3; 12 positions agree with TRBD2. Germline V CDR1 and CDR2: MDHEN, SYDVKM. The CDR3 is 18 amino acids. Losses at the gene ends were 3 bases for V and 5 bases for J; bases not matched to a gene: 12.

The chain joins TRBV7-9 to TRBJ2-1; 13 nucleotides match TRBD2. CDR3 length: 16 residues. Losses at the gene ends were 5 bases for V and 8 bases for J; bases not matched to a gene: 9. The germline V gene encodes CDR1 SEHNR and CDR2 FQNEAQ (reference sequence). CDR3 sequence reads: CASSPDRLAGGDEQFF. For the CDR3, the DNA is TGTGCCAGCAGCCCGGACCGACTAGCGGGGGGCGATGAGCAGTTCTTC.

J is TRBJ2-5 and V is TRBV5-1; 7 bases line up with TRBD2. The junction had 14 bases not matched to a gene; V was cut back by 4 bases and J by 5 bases. Germline values: CDR1 SGHRS, CDR2 YFSETQ. The CDR3 runs to 16 residues. CDR3 protein: CASSLGSSGAGETQYF. As DNA, the CDR3 is TGCGCCAGCAGCCTAGGGTCTAGCGGAGCAGGGGAGACCCAGTACTTC.